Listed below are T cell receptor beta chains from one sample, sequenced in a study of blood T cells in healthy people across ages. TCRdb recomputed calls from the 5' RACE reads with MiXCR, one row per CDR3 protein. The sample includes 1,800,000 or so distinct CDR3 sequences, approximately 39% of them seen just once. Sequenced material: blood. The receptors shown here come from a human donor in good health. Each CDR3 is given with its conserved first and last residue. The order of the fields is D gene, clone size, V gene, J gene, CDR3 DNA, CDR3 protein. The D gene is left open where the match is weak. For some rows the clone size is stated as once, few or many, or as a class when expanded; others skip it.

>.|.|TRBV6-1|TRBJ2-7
TGTGCCAGCAGTCCGAGGCCAGGGCCCCCCTACGAGCAGTACTTC
CASSPRPGPPYEQYF
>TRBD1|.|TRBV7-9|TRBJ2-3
TGTGCCACCGGACAGGGGAGTACAGATACGCAGTATTTT
CATGQGSTDTQYF
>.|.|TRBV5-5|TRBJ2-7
TGTGCCAGCAGCCCGGTACCGGAGAGGGGCTCCTACGAGCAGTACTTC
CASSPVPERGSYEQYF
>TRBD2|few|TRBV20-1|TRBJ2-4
TGCAGTGGGGGGGGAGGAAACATTCAGTACTTC
CSGGGGNIQYF
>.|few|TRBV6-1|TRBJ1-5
TGTGCCAGCACTCGGCACTTCAATCAGCCCCAGCATTTT
CASTRHFNQPQHF
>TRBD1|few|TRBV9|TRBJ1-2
TGTGCCAGCAGCGTATATGGGGGACAGGGAATGACTAACTATGGCTACACCTTC
CASSVYGGQGMTNYGYTF
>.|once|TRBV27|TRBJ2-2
TGTGCCAGCAGCCCCCAGGCGGGCATCGGGGAGCTGTTTTTT
CASSPQAGIGELFF
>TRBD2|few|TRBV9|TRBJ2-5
TGTGCCAGCAGCGTATCCCCTAAAAGCGGGGGAGAGACCCAGTACTTC
CASSVSPKSGGETQYF
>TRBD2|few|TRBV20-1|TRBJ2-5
TGCAGTGCTAGTAAGCCTAGCGGGACCTACTCAGAGACCCAGTACTTC
CSASKPSGTYSETQYF
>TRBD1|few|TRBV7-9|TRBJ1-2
TGTGCCAGCAGCTTCCGAACAGGGGCAAATGGCTACACCTTC
CASSFRTGANGYTF
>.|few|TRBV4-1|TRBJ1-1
TGCGCCAGCAACATTCGTGATATCGAGAACACTGAAGCTTTCTTT
CASNIRDIENTEAFF
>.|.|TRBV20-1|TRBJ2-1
TGCAGTGCCATACCGATCACCGGGACCGTATACAATGAGCAGTTCTTC
CSAIPITGTVYNEQFF
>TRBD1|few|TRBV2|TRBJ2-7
TGTGCCAGCACTCCCGGGACAGGGGTCAGCGAGCAGTACTTC
CASTPGTGVSEQYF
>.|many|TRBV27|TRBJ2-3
TGTGCCAGCAGTTTTGGACTCAGCACAGATACGCAGTATTTT
CASSFGLSTDTQYF
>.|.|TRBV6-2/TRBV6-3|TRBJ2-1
TGTGCCAGCAGCCCCATTGCGTTGAATGAGCAGTTCTTC
CASSPIALNEQFF
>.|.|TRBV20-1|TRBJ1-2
TGCAGTGCTAGAGCACAGGGTAACTATGGCTACACCTTC
CSARAQGNYGYTF
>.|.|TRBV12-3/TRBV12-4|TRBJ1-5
TGTGCCAGCAGCCTTGGACATAGCGGCAATCAGCCCCGGCATTTT
CASSLGHSGNQPRHF
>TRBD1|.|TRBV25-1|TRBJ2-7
TGTGCCAGCAGTGCCTACCCGGGACAGGGGGCCTACGAGCAGTACTTC
CASSAYPGQGAYEQYF
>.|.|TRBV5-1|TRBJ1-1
TGCGCCAGCAGCATAGGACAGAATGAAGCTTTCTTT
CASSIGQNEAFF
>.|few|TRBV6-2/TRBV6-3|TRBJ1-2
TGTGCCAGCAGCCCTCCCGACAGCTCCTATGGCTACACCTTC
CASSPPDSSYGYTF
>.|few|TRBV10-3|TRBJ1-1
TGTGCCATCAGTGGAAGGAACACTGAAGCTTTCTTT
CAISGRNTEAFF
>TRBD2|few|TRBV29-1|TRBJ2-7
TGCAGCGCTAGCGGGGGGCATTCCTACGAGCAGTACTTC
CSASGGHSYEQYF
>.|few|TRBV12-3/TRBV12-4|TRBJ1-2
TGTGCCAGCAGTTTGGTTCTAACAGGGTCTAACTATGGCTACACCTTC
CASSLVLTGSNYGYTF
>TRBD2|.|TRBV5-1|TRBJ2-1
TGCGCCAGCAGCTTGGCTAGCGGGGGTGATGAGCAGTTCTTC
CASSLASGGDEQFF
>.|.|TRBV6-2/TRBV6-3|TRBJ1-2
TGTGCCAGCAGGAAGACTATAGAGCCTAACTATGGCTACACCTTC
CASRKTIEPNYGYTF
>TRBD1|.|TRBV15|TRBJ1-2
TGTGCCACCAGCCTTACAGGGGATGGCTACACCTTC
CATSLTGDGYTF
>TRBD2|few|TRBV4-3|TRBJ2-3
TGCGCCAGCAGCCAAGGCCCCCGTGCAAGCGGGGGGGCCTCTCCACCAGATACGCAGTATTTT
CASSQGPRASGGASPPDTQYF
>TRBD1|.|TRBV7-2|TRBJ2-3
TGTGCCAGCAGCTATAATGGGGACAGCCAACACACGCAGTATTTT
CASSYNGDSQHTQYF
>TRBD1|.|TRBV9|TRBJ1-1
TGTGCCAGCAGCGTAGCCGGGACAGACCCTGAAGCTTTCTTT
CASSVAGTDPEAFF
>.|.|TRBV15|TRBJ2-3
TGTGCCACCAGCAGAGACCGGGGACAACGGGGCTTCACAGATACGCAGTATTTT
CATSRDRGQRGFTDTQYF
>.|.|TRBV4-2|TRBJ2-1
TGTGCCAGCAGCCGCTCCGGGGGGCCCGACAATGAGCAGTTCTTC
CASSRSGGPDNEQFF
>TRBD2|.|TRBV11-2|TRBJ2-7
TGTGCCAGCAGCTTATATTGGCCGAGGACTAGCGGGGGCCGAAGCTCCTACGGGCAGTACTTC
CASSLYWPRTSGGRSSYGQYF
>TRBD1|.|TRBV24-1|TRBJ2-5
TGTGCCACCAGTGACGGACAGGGGAGGTTCGAGACCCAGTACTTC
CATSDGQGRFETQYF